The TCR beta chain under discussion was sequenced for a study of cytomegalovirus exposure and HLA in healthy donors. It was with 60 Vbeta and 13 Jbeta primers that the PCR ran. The data were produced by immunoSEQ multiplex PCR, yet TCRdb's version contains in-frame clones alone and is incomplete. The sample lists roughly 110,000 clones, around 82% occurring once. Broader study findings: Follow-up analysis later connected one missense variant in DCLRE1C with trimming of TCR beta V- and J-genes. Roughly uniform depth of sequencing across donors was assumed in presence/absence analyses. Among the CMV-associated chains, a few were confirmed in vitro as specific for CMV antigens.

Germline V gives CDR1 SGHAT, CDR2 FQNNGV. V was shortened by 4 bases and J by 6 bases, with 24 bases between the two germline ends. CDR3 size: 18 residues. Worth noting for this clone: What it binds is unknown.

The material sequenced was PBMCs. The receptor's source is a man aged 50 or older in good health and CMV-seronegative. The chain is built from TRBV11-2 and TRBJ2-2, with TRBD1 as a possible D gene (7 bases). The CDR3 sequence: CASSSTRRGPVRAGELFF. CDR3 nucleotide sequence: TGTGCCAGCAGCTCGACGCGGAGGGGGCCAGTCAGGGCCGGGGAGCTGTTTTTT.